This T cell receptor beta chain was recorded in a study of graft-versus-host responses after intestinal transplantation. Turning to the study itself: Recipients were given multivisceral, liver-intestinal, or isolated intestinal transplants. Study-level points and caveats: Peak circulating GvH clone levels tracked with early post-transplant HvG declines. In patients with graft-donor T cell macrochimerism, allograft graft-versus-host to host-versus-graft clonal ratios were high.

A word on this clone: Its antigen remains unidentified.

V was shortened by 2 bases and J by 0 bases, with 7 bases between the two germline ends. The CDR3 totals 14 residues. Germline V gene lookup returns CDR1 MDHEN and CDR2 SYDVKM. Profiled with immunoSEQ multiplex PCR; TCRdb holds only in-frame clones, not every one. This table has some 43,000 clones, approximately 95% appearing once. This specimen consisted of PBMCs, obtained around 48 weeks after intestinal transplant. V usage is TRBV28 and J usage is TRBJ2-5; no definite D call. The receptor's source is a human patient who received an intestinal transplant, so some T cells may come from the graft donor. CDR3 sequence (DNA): TGTGCCAGCAGTTTAAAGAGGTACCAAGAGACCCAGTACTTC. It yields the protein CASSLKRYQETQYF.